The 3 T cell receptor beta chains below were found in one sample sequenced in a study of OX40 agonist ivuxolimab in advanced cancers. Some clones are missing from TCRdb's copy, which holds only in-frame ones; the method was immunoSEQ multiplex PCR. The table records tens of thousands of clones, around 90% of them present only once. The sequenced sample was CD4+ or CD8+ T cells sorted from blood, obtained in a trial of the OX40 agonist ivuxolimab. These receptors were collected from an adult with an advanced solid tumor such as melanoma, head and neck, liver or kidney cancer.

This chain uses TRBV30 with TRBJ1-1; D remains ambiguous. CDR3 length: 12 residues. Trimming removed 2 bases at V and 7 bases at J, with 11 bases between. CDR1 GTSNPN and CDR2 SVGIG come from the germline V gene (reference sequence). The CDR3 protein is CAWSRQGGEAFF. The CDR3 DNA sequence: TGTGCCTGGAGTCGACAAGGTGGTGAAGCTTTCTTT. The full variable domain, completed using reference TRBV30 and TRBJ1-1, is SQTIHQWPATLVQPVGSPLSLECTVEGTSNPNLYWYRQAAGRGLQLLFYSVGIGQISSEVPQNLSASRPQDRQFILSSKKLLLSDSGFYLCAWSRQGGEAFFGQGTRLTVV.

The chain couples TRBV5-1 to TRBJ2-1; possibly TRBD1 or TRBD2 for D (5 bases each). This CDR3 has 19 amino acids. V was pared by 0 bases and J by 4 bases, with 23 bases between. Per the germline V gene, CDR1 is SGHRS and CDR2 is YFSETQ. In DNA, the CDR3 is TGCGCCAGCAGCTTGGCCATCCGGGGACGCTACCGGATATACAATGAGCAGTTCTTC. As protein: CASSLAIRGRYRIYNEQFF.

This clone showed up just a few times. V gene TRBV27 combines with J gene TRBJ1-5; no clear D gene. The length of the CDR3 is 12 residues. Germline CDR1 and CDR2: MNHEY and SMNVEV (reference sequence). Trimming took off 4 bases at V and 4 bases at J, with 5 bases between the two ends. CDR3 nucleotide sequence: TGTGCCAGCAGTTCGGGAAATCAGCCCCAGCATTTT. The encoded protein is CASSSGNQPQHF.